One and the same sample provided the 2 T cell receptor beta chains below, sequenced in a study of blood T cell repertoires in COVID-19. Sequencing used immunoSEQ multiplex PCR; TCRdb keeps in-frame clones, though not all of them. Here the sample spans 150,000 or so clones, roughly nine tenths being singletons. Sequencing input: peripheral blood. These receptors came from a man aged 18 to 29 with COVID-19, enrolled during active disease.

This clone was found a few times. The J gene is TRBJ1-1, the V gene TRBV7-9; possible D gene TRBD1, 6 bases. V lost 5 bases to trimming and J lost 3 bases, with 10 bases between them. The CDR3 is 13 residues long. Germline lookup yields CDR1 SEHNR and CDR2 FQNEAQ (reference sequence). CDR3 loop: CASSREGDTEAFF. The CDR3 nucleotides read TGTGCCAGCAGCAGGGAGGGGGACACTGAAGCTTTCTTT.

This chain connects TRBV7-2 to TRBJ2-1; the match to TRBD2 covers 14 bases. This CDR3 has 15 amino acids. CDR1 is SGHTA, CDR2 FQGNSA, per germline. Trimming at V came to 5 bases and at J to 8 bases, leaving 5 bases not matched to a gene. Here the CDR3 reads CASSPRLAGGYEQFF. As DNA, the CDR3 is TGTGCCAGCAGCCCCCGACTAGCGGGAGGGTATGAGCAGTTCTTC.